The present T cell receptor beta chain was sequenced within a study of regulatory T cells. Points on this clone: Its antigen is unidentified.

At testing, patients were 2 to 39 years old, with reduced naive and increased memory T-cell proportions. The PCR used 52 TRBV and 13 TRBJ primers. The assay was immunoSEQ multiplex PCR, and TCRdb's table has in-frame clones only and misses some. Among 30,000 to 40,000 clones listed, 93% were seen once. CDR3 length: 16 amino acids. Germline V gene sequence: CDR1 MDHEN, CDR2 SYDVKM. V shed 4 bases and J shed 6 bases, with 19 bases lying between them. Study findings and constraints: Hydrophobic residues at CDR3 positions 6 and 7 were enriched in conventional CD4+ T cells of CD3G-deficient patients.

What was sequenced was conventional CD4+ T cells sorted from blood. This clonotype was sampled from a child between 2 and 9 years old with CD3G deficiency. The gene calls are TRBV28 and TRBJ2-1, with a possible D match to TRBD2 (5 bases). CDR3 amino acids: CASSSPGLPRLNEQFF. DNA for the CDR3: TGTGCCAGCAGTTCCCCCGGACTTCCCCGCCTCAATGAGCAGTTCTTC.